This TCR beta chain was retrieved from a study of T cell responses to AZD1222 COVID-19 vaccine. Germline trimming cut 2 bases from V and 1 base from J; bases unmatched to any gene: 7. From germline, CDR1 is MNHEY and CDR2 SVGEGT. The CDR3 sequence is 16 residues long. This clone was recorded only once. Antigen: not known. The repertoire was sequenced with immunoSEQ multiplex PCR; TCRdb's copy has only in-frame clones and lacks some. The sample includes 200,000 or so clones, 85% to 95% of them seen just once. Study-wide results and caveats: Baseline testing showed seropositivity in only five or six AZD1222 recipients. Donors were largely white British and mainly female; clonal diversity was possibly underestimated. Rises in breadth and depth of Spike-specific TCRs came after two AZD1222 doses. All repertoire sampling was performed exclusively after the peak T cell response.

The sequences come from peripheral blood, collected on day 0 of AZD1222 vaccination. The chain joins TRBV6-2 or TRBV6-3 to TRBJ1-1, with 7 bases fitting TRBD1. The receptor was derived from an adult in good health. CDR3 nucleotide sequence: TGTGCCAGCAGTTACACGCTGGGACAGCGGAACACTGAAGCTTTCTTT. This codes for CASSYTLGQRNTEAFF.